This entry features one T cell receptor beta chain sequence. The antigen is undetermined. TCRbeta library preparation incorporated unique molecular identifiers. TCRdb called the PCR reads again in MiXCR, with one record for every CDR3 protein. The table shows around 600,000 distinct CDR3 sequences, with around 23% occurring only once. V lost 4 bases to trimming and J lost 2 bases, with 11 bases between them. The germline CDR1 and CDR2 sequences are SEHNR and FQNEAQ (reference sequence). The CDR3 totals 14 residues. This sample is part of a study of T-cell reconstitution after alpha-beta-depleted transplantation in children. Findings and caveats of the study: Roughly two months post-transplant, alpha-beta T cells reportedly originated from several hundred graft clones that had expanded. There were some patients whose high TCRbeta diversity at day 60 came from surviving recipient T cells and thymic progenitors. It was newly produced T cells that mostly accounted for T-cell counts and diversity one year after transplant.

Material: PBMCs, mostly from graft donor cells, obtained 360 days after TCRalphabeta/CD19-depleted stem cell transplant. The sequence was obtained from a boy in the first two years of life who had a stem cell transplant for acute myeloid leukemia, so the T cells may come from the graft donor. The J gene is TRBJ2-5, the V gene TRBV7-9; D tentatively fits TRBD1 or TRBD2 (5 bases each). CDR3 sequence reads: CASSSKGPQETQYF. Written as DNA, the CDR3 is TGTGCCAGCAGCTCGAAGGGACCTCAAGAGACCCAGTACTTC.